The clone carrying this T cell receptor beta chain has only one observation. The antigen remains unidentified. The PCR employed 60 Vbeta primers together with 13 Jbeta primers. Only in-frame clones appear in the TCRdb table, and some are missing; sequencing was by immunoSEQ multiplex PCR. The sample lists 150,000 to 200,000 clones, over 70% occurring once. The data were obtained in a study of cytomegalovirus exposure and HLA in healthy donors. Overall study results and limits: Among TCR beta chains of equal frequency, HLA-associated ones were more clonally expanded in a later analysis. Altogether, about 160 TCR beta chains were recorded as cytomegalovirus-associated.

The TCR comes from a boy between 2 and 10 years old in good health and CMV-seronegative. The specimen was PBMCs.

The CDR3 coding sequence is TGTGCCAGCAGTCGACAGGGGACTGGGGCCAACGTCCTGACTTTC. Translation gives CASSRQGTGANVLTF. The rearrangement joins TRBV2 to TRBJ2-6; 8 bases are shared with TRBD1. The germline V gene encodes CDR1 SNHLY and CDR2 FYNNEI. The CDR3 is 15 amino acids. The V and J ends lost 5 bases and 2 bases, in that order; junction bases with no gene match: 2.